This T cell receptor (beta chain) was documented in a study of shared clonotypes between healthy human individuals. Whole-study findings and limits: Investigators collected only blood, and repertoires in tissues likely differ. In having few donors, the study represented limited genetic and exposure-history diversity.

With regard to this clone: The antigen is unknown.

CD4+ cells yielded CD45RA+ naive and CD45RA-negative memory subsets. The germline V gene encodes CDR1 WSHSY and CDR2 SAAADI. The CDR3 is 15 amino acids. V was shortened by 3 bases and J by 3 bases, with 9 bases between the two germline ends. Tens of thousands of T cell genomes, or about 0.2 ug DNA, went into the sorted-subset replicate PCRs. Libraries were prepared by immunoSEQ multiplex PCR; TCRdb keeps only in-frame clonotypes and omits some of them. The table lists some 2,100,000 clones, more than 90% of them singletons. This clonotype originated in a man aged 18 to 30 in good health. Material: naive CD4+ T cells sorted from blood. Described subset: CD45RA+ positively selected. This chain connects TRBV10-2 to TRBJ2-6; D gene uncertain. CDR3 in DNA: TGCGCCAGCAGTGACCTCAGGAGTGGGGCCAACGTCCTGACTTTC. This sequence encodes CASSDLRSGANVLTF.